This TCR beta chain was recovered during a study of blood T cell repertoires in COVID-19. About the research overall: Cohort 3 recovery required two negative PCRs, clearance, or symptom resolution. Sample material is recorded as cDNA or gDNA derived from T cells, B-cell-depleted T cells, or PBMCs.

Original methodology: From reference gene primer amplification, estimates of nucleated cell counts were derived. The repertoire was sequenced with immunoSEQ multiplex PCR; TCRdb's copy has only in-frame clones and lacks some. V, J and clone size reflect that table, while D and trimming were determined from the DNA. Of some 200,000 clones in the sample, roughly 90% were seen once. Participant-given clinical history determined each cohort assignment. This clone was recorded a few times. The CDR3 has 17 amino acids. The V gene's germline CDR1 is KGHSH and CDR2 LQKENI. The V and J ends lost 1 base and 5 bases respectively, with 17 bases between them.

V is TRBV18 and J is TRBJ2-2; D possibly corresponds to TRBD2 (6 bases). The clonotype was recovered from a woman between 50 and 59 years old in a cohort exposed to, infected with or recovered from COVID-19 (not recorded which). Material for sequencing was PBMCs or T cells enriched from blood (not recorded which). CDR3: CASSPLRTSAGTGELFF. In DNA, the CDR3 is TGTGCCAGCTCACCACTCAGAACCTCTGCGGGGACCGGGGAGCTGTTTTTT. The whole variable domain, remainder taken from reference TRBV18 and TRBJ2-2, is NAGVMQNPRHLVRRRGQEARLRCSPMKGHSHVYWYRQLPEEGLKFMVYLQKENIIDESGMPKERFSAEFPKEGPSILRIQQVVRGDSAAYFCASSPLRTSAGTGELFFGEGSRLTVL.